The sequence of this T cell receptor beta chain was determined in a study of T cell changes during pregnancy in multiple sclerosis. Comment on this clone: The junction departs from germline at one end; a sequencing error may be responsible.

Generated by immunoSEQ multiplex PCR, the TCRdb table keeps only in-frame clones and is missing some. The data contain roughly 24,000 clones, more than 85% of them singletons. Germline V gene lookup returns CDR1 SGHTA and CDR2 FQGNSA. The CDR3 length is 13 residues. The receptor was isolated from a female donor in good health, enrolled as a control in a pregnancy study. The source material was CD4+ T cells from peripheral blood mononuclear cells, sampled in the second trimester of pregnancy. The gene calls are TRBV7-2 and TRBJ1-6; D ambiguous. CDR3 region: CASSLGGRRPLHF. DNA for the CDR3: TGTGCCAGCAGTTTAGGAGGGCGGAGACCCCTCCACTTT.